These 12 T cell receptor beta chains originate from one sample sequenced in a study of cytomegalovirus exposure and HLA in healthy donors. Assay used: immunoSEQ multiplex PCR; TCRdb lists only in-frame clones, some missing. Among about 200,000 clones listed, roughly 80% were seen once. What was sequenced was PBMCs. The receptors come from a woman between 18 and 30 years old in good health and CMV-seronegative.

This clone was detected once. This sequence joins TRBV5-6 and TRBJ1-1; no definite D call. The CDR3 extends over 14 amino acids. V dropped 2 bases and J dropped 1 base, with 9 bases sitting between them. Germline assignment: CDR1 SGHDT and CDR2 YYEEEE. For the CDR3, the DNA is TGTGCCAGCAGCTTCGTCGGGAGGAACACTGAAGCTTTCTTT. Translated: CASSFVGRNTEAFF.

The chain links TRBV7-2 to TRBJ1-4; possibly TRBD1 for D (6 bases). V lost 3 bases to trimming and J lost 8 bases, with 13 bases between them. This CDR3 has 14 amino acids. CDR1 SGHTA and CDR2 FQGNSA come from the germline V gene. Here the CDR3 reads CASSFGGAREKLFF. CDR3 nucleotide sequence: TGTGCCAGCAGCTTCGGGGGCGCTCGGGAAAAACTGTTTTTT.

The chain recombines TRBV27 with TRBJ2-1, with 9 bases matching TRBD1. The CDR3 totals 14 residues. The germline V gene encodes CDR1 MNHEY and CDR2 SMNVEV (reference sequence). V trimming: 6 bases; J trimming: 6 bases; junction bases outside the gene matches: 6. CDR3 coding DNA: TGTGCCAGCAGGGCTTGGGACAGGGCCAATGAGCAGTTCTTC. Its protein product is CASRAWDRANEQFF.

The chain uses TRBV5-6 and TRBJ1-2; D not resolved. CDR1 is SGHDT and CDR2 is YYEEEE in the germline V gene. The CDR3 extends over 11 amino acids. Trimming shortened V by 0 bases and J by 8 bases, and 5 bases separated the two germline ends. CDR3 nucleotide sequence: TGTGCCAGCAGCTTGGTTGGGGGCTACACCTTC. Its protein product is CASSLVGGYTF.

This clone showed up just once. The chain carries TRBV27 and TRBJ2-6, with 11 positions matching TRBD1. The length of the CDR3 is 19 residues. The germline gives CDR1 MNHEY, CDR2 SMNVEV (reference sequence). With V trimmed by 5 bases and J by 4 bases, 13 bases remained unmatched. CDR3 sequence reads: CASSPSQDRGLSGANVLTF. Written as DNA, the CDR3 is TGTGCCAGCAGTCCATCGCAGGACAGGGGGCTGTCGGGGGCCAACGTCCTGACTTTC.

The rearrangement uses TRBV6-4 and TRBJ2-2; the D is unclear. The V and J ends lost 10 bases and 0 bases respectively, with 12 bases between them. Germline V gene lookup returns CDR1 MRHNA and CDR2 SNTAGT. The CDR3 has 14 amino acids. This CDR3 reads CATRASANTGELFF. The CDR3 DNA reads TGTGCCACCCGGGCAAGCGCGAACACCGGGGAGCTGTTTTTT.

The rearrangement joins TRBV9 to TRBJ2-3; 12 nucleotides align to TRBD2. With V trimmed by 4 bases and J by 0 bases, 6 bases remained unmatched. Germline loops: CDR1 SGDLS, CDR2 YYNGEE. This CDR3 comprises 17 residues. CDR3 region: CASSSGLAGRSTDTQYF. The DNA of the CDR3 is TGTGCCAGCAGCTCAGGACTAGCGGGGCGAAGCACAGATACGCAGTATTTT.

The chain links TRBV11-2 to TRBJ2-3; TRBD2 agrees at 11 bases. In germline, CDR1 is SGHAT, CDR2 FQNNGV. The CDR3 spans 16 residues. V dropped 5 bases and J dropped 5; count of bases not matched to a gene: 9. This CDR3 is CASSPYSGRERDTQYF. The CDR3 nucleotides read TGTGCCAGCAGCCCGTATAGCGGGAGGGAGAGAGATACGCAGTATTTT.

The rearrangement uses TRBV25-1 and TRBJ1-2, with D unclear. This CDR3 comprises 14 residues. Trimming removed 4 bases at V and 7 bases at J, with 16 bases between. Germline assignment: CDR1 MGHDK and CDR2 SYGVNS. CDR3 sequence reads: CASSGRVWGSGYTF. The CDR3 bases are TGTGCCAGCAGTGGGAGGGTCTGGGGAAGTGGCTACACCTTC.

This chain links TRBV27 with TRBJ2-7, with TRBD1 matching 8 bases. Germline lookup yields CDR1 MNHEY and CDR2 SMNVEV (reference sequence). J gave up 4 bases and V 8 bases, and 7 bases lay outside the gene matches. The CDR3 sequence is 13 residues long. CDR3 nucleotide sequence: TGTGCCAGCGGCCCGACAGGGGTATACGAGCAGTACTTC. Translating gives CASGPTGVYEQYF.

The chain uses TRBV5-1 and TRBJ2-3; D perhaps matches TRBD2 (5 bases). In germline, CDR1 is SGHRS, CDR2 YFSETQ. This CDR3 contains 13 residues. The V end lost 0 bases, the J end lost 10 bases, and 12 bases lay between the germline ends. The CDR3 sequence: CASSLAGVDAQYF. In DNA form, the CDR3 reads TGCGCCAGCAGCTTGGCCGGGGTCGATGCGCAGTATTTT.

The CDR3 is CASSLGSWTEAFF. CDR3 nucleotide sequence: TGTGCCAGCAGCTTAGGTTCATGGACTGAAGCTTTCTTT. The chain has TRBV5-4 and TRBJ1-1; D not resolved. Germline CDR1 reads SGHNT; CDR2 reads YYREEE (reference sequence). This CDR3 is 13 amino acids long. V was pared by 2 bases and J by 5 bases, with 10 bases between.